The T cell receptor beta chain described here comes from a study of blood T cell repertoires in COVID-19. Looked up from germline, CDR1 is SGHAT and CDR2 is FQDESV (reference sequence). V shed 1 base and J shed 4 bases, with 8 bases lying between them. The CDR3 totals 13 residues. Some clones are missing from TCRdb's copy, which holds only in-frame ones; the method was immunoSEQ multiplex PCR. The profile covers about 330,000 clones, with over 70% appearing a single time and over 4.5% taken by the ten largest. The sample was PBMCs or T cells enriched from blood (not recorded which). This sequence originates from a man aged 30 to 45 who had recovered from COVID-19. The chain uses TRBV11-1 and TRBJ2-7; D possibly corresponds to TRBD2 (5 bases). The CDR3 sequence is CASSLGELYEQYF. Here the CDR3 DNA reads TGTGCCAGCAGCTTAGGGGAGTTATACGAGCAGTACTTC.